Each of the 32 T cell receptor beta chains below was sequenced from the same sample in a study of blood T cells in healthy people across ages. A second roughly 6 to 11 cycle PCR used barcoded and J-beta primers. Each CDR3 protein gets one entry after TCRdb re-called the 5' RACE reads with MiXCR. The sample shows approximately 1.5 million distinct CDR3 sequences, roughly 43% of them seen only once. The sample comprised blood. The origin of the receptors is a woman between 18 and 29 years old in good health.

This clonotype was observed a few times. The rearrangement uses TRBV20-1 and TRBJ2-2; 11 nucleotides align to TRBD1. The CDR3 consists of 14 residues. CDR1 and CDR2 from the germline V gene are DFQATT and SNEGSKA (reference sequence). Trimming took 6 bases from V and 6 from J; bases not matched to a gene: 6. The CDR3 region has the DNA TGCAGTGCCGCACGGGACAGGGGGTCCGGGGAGCTGTTTTTT. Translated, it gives CSAARDRGSGELFF.

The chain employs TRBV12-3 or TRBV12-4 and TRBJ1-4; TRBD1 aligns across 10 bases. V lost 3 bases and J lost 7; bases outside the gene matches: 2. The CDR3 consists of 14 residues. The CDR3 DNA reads TGTGCCAGCAGTTTTGGGACAGGGGTTGAAAAACTGTTTTTT. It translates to CASSFGTGVEKLFF.

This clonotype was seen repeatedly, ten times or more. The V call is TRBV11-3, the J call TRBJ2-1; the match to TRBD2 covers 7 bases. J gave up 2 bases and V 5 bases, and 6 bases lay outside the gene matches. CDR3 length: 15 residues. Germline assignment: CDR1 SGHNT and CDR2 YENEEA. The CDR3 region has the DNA TGTGCCAGCAGCCTCTCTAGCGGAACCTACAATGAGCAGTTCTTC. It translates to CASSLSSGTYNEQFF.

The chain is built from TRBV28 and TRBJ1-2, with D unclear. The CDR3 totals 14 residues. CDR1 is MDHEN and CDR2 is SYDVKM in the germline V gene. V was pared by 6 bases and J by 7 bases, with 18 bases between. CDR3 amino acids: CASRGIGRHGGYTF. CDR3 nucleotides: TGTGCCAGCAGGGGGATCGGACGTCATGGTGGCTACACCTTC.

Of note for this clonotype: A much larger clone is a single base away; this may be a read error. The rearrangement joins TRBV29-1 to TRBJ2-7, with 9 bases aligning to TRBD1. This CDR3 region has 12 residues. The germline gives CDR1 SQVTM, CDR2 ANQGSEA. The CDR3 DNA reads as TGCGGCGTCGGGACAGGGATCGACGAGCAGTACTTC. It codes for CGVGTGIDEQYF.

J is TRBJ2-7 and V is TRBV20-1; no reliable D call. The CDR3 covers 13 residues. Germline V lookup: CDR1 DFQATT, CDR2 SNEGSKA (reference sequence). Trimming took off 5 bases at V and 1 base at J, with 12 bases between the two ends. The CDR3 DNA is TGCAGTGCTGCAGGCTTTCCTTCCTACGAGCAGTACTTC. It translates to CSAAGFPSYEQYF.

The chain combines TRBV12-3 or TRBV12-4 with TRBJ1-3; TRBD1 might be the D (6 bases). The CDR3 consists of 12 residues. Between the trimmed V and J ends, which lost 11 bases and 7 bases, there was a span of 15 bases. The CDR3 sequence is CAAGDQGNTIYF. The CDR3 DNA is TGTGCCGCCGGGGACCAGGGGAACACCATATATTTT.

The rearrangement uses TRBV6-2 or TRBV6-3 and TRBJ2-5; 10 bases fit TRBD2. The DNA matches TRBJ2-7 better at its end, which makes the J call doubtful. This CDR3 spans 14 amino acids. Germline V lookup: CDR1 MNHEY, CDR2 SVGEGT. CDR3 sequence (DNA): TGTGCCAGCAGTTACGAGACTAGCGGGTACGAGCAGTACTTC. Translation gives CASSYETSGYEQYF.

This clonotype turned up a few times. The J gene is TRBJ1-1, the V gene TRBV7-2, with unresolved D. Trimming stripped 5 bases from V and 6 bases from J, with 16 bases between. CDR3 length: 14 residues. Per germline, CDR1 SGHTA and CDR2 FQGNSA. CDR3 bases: TGTGCCAGCAGCGTCGGCCGGTCGTGGCCTGAAGCTTTCTTT. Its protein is CASSVGRSWPEAFF.

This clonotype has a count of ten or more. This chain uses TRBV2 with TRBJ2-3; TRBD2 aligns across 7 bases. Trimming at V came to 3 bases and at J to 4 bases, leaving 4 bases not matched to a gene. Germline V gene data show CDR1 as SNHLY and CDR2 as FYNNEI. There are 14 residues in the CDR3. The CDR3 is CASSEGGSADTQYF. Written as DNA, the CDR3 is TGTGCCAGCAGTGAGGGCGGGAGCGCAGATACGCAGTATTTT.

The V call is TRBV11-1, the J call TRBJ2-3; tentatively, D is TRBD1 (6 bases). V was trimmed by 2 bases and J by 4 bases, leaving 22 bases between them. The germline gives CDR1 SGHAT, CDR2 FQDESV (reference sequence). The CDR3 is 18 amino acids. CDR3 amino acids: CASSLTSHRDIISDTQYF. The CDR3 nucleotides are TGTGCCAGCAGCTTAACCTCACACCGGGACATAATATCAGATACGCAGTATTTT. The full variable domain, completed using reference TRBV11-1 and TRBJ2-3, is EAEVAQSPRYKITEKSQAVAFWCDPISGHATLYWYRQILGQGPELLVQFQDESVVDDSQLPKDRFSAERLKGVDSTLKIQPAELGDSAMYLCASSLTSHRDIISDTQYFGPGTRLTVL.

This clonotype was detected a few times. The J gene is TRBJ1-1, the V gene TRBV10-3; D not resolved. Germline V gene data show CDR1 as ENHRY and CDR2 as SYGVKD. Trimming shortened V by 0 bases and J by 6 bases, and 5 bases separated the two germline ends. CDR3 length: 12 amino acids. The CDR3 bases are TGTGCCATCAGTGAGTCAACAGCTGAAGCTTTCTTT. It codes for CAISESTAEAFF.

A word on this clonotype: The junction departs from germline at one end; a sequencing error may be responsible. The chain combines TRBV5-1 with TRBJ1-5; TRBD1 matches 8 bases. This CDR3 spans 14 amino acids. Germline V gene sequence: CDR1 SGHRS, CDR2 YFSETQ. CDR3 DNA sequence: TGCGCCAGCAGCCCAGGACAGGGCAATCAGCCCCGGCATTTT. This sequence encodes CASSPGQGNQPRHF.

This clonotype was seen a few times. The CDR3 DNA follows: TGTGCCAGCAGCGTAGACGGGTCCAGCACAGATACGCAGTATTTT. It encodes CASSVDGSSTDTQYF. The chain is built from TRBV9 and TRBJ2-3; D is ambiguous. The germline V gene encodes CDR1 SGDLS and CDR2 YYNGEE. The length of the CDR3 is 15 residues. The ends were cut back, 0 bases at V and 0 bases at J, with 8 bases in the middle.

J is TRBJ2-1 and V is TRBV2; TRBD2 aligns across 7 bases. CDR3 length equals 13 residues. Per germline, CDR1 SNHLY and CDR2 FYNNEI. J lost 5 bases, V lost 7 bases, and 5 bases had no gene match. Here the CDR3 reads CASTLALDNEQFF. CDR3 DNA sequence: TGTGCCAGCACACTAGCGTTAGACAATGAGCAGTTCTTC.

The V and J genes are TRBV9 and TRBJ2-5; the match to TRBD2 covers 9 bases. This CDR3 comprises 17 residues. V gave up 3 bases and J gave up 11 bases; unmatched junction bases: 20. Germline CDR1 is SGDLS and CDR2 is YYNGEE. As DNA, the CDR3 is TGTGCCAGCAGCGCGAGAGTAGCGGGGGAGCTGGGGAATGAGCAGTACTTC. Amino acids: CASSARVAGELGNEQYF.

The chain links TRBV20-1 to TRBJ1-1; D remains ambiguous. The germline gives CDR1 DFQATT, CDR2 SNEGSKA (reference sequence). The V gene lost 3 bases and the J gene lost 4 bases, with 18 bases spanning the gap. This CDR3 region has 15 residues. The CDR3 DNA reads TGCAGTGCTAGGAGGGCGGCAGTCGTTGGCACTGAAGCTTTCTTT. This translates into CSARRAAVVGTEAFF.

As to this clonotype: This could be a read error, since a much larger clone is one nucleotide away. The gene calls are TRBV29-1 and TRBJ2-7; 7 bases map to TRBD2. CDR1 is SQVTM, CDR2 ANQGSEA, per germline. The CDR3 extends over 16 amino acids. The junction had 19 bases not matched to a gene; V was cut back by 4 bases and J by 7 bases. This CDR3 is CSVGAGLEGSYNEQYF. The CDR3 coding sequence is TGCAGCGTTGGAGCGGGACTGGAAGGTTCCTACAATGAGCAGTACTTC.

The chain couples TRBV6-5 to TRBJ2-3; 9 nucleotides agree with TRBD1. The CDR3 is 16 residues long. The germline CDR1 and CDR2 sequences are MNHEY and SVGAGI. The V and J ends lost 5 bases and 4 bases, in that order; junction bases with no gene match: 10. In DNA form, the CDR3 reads TGTGCCAGCAGTAACACCGGGACAGGGAAGGCAGATACGCAGTATTTT. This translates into CASSNTGTGKADTQYF.

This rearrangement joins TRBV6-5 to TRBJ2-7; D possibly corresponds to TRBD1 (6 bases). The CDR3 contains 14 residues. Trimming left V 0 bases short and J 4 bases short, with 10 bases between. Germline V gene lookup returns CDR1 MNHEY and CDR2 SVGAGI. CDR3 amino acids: CASSYSKDRYEQYF. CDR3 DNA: TGTGCCAGCAGTTACTCTAAGGACAGATACGAGCAGTACTTC.

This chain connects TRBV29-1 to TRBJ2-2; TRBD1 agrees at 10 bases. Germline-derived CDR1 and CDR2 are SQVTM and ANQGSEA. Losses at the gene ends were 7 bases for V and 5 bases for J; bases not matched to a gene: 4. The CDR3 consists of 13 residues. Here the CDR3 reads CSGRQGATGELFF. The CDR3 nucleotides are TGCAGCGGCAGACAGGGGGCAACCGGGGAGCTGTTTTTT.

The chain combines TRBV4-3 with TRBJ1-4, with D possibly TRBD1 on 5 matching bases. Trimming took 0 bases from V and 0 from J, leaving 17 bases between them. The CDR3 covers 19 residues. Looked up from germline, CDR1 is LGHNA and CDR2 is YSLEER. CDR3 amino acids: CASSQDHPRGGATNEKLFF. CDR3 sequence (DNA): TGCGCCAGCAGCCAAGATCACCCCCGGGGGGGGGCAACTAATGAAAAACTGTTTTTT.

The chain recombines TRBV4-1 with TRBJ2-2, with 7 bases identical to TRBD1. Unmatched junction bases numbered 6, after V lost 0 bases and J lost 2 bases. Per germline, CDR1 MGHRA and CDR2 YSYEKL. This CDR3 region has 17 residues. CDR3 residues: CASSQDRDRVNTGELFF. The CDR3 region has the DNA TGCGCCAGCAGCCAAGATAGGGACAGAGTTAACACCGGGGAGCTGTTTTTT.

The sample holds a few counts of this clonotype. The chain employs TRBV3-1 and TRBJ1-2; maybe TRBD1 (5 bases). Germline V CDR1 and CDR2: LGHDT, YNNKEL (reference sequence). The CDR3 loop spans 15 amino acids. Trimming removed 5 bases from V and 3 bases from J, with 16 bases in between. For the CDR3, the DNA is TGTGCCAGCAGCGGAACTAGGGGTGACCACTATGGCTACACCTTC. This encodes CASSGTRGDHYGYTF.

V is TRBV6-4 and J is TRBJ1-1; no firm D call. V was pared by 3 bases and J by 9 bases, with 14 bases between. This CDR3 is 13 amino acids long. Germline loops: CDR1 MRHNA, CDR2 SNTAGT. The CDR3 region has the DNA TGTGCCAGCAGTGATTTGGACGGAAAAAAAGCTTTCTTT. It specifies CASSDLDGKKAFF.

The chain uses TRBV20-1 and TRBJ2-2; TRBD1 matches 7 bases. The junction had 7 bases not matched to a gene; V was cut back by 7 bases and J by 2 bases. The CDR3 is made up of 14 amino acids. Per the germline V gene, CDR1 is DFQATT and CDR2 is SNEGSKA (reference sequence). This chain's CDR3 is CSGRPGGNTGELFF. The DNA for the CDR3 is TGCAGTGGTCGACCAGGGGGAAACACCGGGGAGCTGTTTTTT.

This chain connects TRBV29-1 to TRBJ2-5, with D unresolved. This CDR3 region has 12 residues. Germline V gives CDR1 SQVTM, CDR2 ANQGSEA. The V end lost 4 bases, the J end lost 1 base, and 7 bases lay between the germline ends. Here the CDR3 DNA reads TGCAGCGTTGGGGCAGTCCAAGAGACCCAGTACTTC. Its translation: CSVGAVQETQYF.

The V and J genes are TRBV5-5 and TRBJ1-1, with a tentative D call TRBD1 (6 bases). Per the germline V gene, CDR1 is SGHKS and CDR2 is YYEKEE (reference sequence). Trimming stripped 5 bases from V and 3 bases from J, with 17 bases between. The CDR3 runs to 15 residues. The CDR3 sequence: CASRLTTGAYTEAFF. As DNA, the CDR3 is TGTGCCAGCAGGTTGACGACAGGCGCCTACACTGAAGCTTTCTTT.

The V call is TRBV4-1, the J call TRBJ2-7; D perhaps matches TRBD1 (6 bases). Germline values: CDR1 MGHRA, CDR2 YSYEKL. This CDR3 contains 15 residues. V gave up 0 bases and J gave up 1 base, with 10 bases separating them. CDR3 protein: CASSQDPQGSYEQYF. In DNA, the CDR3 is TGCGCCAGCAGCCAAGATCCACAGGGTTCCTACGAGCAGTACTTC.

CDR3 coding DNA: TGTGCCAGCAGCCCCCAAGCGGGAGTGAATTACGAGCAGTACTTC. Amino acid sequence: CASSPQAGVNYEQYF. The chain joins TRBV7-2 to TRBJ2-7, with 8 bases lining up with TRBD2. The germline gives CDR1 SGHTA, CDR2 FQGNSA. The CDR3 contains 15 residues. With V trimmed by 5 bases and J by 4 bases, 10 bases remained unmatched. The variable domain in full, with the rest retrieved from reference TRBV7-2 and TRBJ2-7, is GAGVSQSPSNKVTEKGKDVELRCDPISGHTALYWYRQSLGQGLEFLIYFQGNSAPDKSGLPSDRFSAERTGGSVSTLTIQRTQQEDSAVYLCASSPQAGVNYEQYFGPGTRLTVT.

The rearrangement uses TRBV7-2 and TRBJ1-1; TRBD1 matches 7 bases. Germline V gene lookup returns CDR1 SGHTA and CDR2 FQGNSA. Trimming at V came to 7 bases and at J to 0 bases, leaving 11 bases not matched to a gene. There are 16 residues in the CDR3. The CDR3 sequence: CASNRDSLILNTEAFF. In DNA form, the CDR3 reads TGTGCCAGCAACCGGGACAGTCTTATTTTGAACACTGAAGCTTTCTTT.

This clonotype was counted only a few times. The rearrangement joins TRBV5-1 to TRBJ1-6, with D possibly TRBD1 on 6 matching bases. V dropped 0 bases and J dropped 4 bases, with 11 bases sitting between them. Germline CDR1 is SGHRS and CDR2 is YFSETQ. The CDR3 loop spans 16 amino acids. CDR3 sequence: CASSLVGGRYNSPLHF. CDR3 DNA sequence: TGCGCCAGCAGCTTGGTGGGGGGCAGGTATAATTCACCCCTCCACTTT.